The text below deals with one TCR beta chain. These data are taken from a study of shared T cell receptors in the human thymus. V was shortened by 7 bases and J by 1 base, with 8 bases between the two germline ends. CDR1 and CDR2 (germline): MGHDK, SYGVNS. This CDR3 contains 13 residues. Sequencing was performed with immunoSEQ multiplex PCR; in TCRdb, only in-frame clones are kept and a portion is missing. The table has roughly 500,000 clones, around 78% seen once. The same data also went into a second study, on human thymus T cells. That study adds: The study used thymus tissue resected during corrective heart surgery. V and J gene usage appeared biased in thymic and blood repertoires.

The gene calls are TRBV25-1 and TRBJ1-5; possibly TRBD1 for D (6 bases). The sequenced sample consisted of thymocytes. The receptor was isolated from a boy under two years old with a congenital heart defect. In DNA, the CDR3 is TGTGCCAGCAATGGGGGCAGCAATCAGCCCCAGCATTTT. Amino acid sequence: CASNGGSNQPQHF.